This T cell receptor beta chain was captured by sequencing in a study of CD8+CD57+ T cells in acquired aplastic anemia. The V end was cut by 5 bases, the J end by 3 bases, with 22 bases between. This CDR3 is 17 amino acids long. The V gene's germline CDR1 is LNHDA and CDR2 SQIVND (reference sequence). Whoever was chosen for sequencing had shown CD8+CD57+ cell expansion by flow cytometry. It was genomic DNA that served as the template for profiling TCR beta VDJ and CDR3. TCRdb re-analysed the reads in MiXCR, keeping a single row per CDR3 protein. Seen here are 150,000 or so distinct CDR3 sequences, approximately 52% observed once, and the top ten hold roughly 12%.

The material sequenced was sorted CD4+, CD8+, or CD8+CD57+ T cells (not recorded which) from PBMCs. The source is a human donor with aplastic anemia. The genes are TRBV19 and TRBJ1-2; D is ambiguous. The CDR3 is CASSPSVTATLDYGYTF. In DNA form, the CDR3 reads TGTGCCAGTAGTCCAAGCGTGACGGCCACATTAGACTATGGCTACACCTTC.